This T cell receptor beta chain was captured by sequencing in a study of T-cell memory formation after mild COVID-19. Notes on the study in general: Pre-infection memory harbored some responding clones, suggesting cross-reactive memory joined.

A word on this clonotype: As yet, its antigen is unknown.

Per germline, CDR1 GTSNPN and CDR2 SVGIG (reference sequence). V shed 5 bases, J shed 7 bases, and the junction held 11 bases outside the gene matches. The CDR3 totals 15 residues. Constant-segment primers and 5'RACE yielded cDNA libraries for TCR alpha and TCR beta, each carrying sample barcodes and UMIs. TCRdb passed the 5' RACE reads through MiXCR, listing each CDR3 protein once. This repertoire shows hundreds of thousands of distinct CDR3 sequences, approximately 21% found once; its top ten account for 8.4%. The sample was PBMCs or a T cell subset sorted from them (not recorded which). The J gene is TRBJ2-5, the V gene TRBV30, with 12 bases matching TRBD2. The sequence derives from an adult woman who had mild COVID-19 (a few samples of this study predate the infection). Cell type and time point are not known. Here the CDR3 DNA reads TGTGCCTGGGCAGATCTAGCGGGAGGGCCCCGGACCCAGTACTTC. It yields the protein CAWADLAGGPRTQYF. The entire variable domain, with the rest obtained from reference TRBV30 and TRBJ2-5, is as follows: SQTIHQWPATLVQPVGSPLSLECTVEGTSNPNLYWYRQAAGRGLQLLFYSVGIGQISSEVPQNLSASRPQDRQFILSSKKLLLSDSGFYLCAWADLAGGPRTQYFGPGTRLLVL.